The 17 T cell receptor beta chains below come from one sample, sequenced in a study of control samples from healthy donors and cancer patients. This table comes from immunoSEQ multiplex PCR, and its TCRdb copy is limited to in-frame clones, with some not included. This sample yields around 170,000 clones, of which roughly 92% are seen a single time; approximately 1.4% belongs to the top ten. What was sequenced was blood. The receptors come from a man aged 25 to 45 in good health.

The chain combines TRBV11-3 with TRBJ1-1; D possibly corresponds to TRBD1 (5 bases). V shed 5 bases and J shed 0 bases, with 13 bases lying between them. Germline values: CDR1 SGHNT, CDR2 YENEEA. The CDR3 consists of 15 residues. The CDR3 loop reads CASSPSAGMNTEAFF. In DNA, the CDR3 is TGTGCCAGCAGCCCCTCGGCAGGGATGAACACTGAAGCTTTCTTT. Filled out from reference TRBV11-3 and TRBJ1-1, the complete variable domain reads EAGVVQSPRYKIIEKKQPVAFWCNPISGHNTLYWYLQNLGQGPELLIRYENEEAVDDSQLPKDRFSAERLKGVDSTLKIQPAELGDSAVYLCASSPSAGMNTEAFFGQGTRLTVV.

The chain links TRBV6-6 to TRBJ1-1, with unresolved D. CDR3 length: 16 amino acids. Germline V gene sequence: CDR1 MNHNY, CDR2 SVGAGI (reference sequence). Trimming stripped 5 bases from V and 0 bases from J, with 16 bases between. CDR3: CASSARIRQMNTEAFF. CDR3 coding DNA: TGTGCCAGCAGTGCGCGGATCAGGCAGATGAACACTGAAGCTTTCTTT.

This rearrangement joins TRBV6-2 or TRBV6-3 to TRBJ1-5; the match to TRBD1 covers 7 bases. The CDR3 has 14 amino acids. CDR1 and CDR2 from the germline V gene are MNHEY and SVGEGT. With 6 bases clipped from V and 7 bases from J, the junction kept 9 bases outside the gene matches. The CDR3 here is CASSRGGSRQPQHF. CDR3 sequence (DNA): TGTGCCAGCAGCCGAGGGGGCTCGAGACAGCCCCAGCATTTT.

The V gene is TRBV28, the J gene TRBJ1-5, with D possibly being TRBD1 (5 bases). V was shortened by 1 base and J by 2 bases, with 21 bases between the two germline ends. This CDR3 spans 19 amino acids. Germline CDR1 reads MDHEN; CDR2 reads SYDVKM. In DNA form, the CDR3 reads TGTGCCAGCAGTTTATCGAGTCCGGGACGACGGCTGGGCAATCAGCCCCAGCATTTT. Its translation: CASSLSSPGRRLGNQPQHF. The full variable domain, in which reference TRBV28 and TRBJ1-5 provide the parts outside the CDR3, is DVKVTQSSRYLVKRTGEKVFLECVQDMDHENMFWYRQDPGLGLRLIYFSYDVKMKEKGDIPEGYSVSREKKERFSLILESASTNQTSMYLCASSLSSPGRRLGNQPQHFGDGTRLSIL.

The chain joins TRBV9 to TRBJ1-4; 10 nucleotides align to TRBD1. Looked up from germline, CDR1 is SGDLS and CDR2 is YYNGEE. The CDR3 spans 15 residues. With 0 bases clipped from V and 7 bases from J, the junction kept 3 bases outside the gene matches. For the CDR3, the DNA is TGTGCCAGCAGCGTAGAGGGGACAGGGGTTGAAAAACTGTTTTTT. As protein: CASSVEGTGVEKLFF.

This chain connects TRBV6-5 to TRBJ1-6; D call uncertain. The CDR3 loop spans 14 amino acids. V gave up 0 bases and J gave up 8 bases, with 8 bases separating them. The germline V gene encodes CDR1 MNHEY and CDR2 SVGAGI. The DNA of the CDR3 is TGTGCCAGCAGTTACTCCGGGAGCGATTCACCCCTCCACTTT. Amino acid sequence: CASSYSGSDSPLHF.

The chain is built from TRBV6-6 and TRBJ2-3, with unresolved D. Germline loops: CDR1 MNHNY, CDR2 SVGAGI (reference sequence). With 5 bases removed from V and 2 bases from J, the gap between germline ends came to 14 bases. CDR3 length equals 15 residues. CDR3 nucleotide sequence: TGTGCCAGCAGTAAGAAGTCTCTACCCACAGATACGCAGTATTTT. Translating gives CASSKKSLPTDTQYF.

This chain links TRBV29-1 with TRBJ2-3; TRBD1 matches 7 bases. This CDR3 is built from 14 residues. The V and J ends lost 6 bases and 2 bases, in that order; junction bases with no gene match: 8. Per the germline V gene, CDR1 is SQVTM and CDR2 is ANQGSEA. The CDR3 reads CSVVDRRYTDTQYF. The CDR3 bases are TGCAGCGTGGTGGACAGGAGATACACAGATACGCAGTATTTT.

The V and J genes are TRBV5-4 and TRBJ2-3; D not certain. With 3 bases removed from V and 3 bases from J, the gap between germline ends came to 8 bases. Germline V gene lookup returns CDR1 SGHNT and CDR2 YYREEE (reference sequence). The CDR3 extends over 13 amino acids. The CDR3 DNA reads as TGTGCCAGCAGCTCCATGGGGACAGATACGCAGTATTTT. Its protein product is CASSSMGTDTQYF.

This chain joins TRBV14 and TRBJ2-5; D possibly corresponds to TRBD2 (5 bases). V was trimmed by 2 bases and J by 3 bases, leaving 10 bases between them. Germline-derived CDR1 and CDR2 are SGHDN and FVKESK. The CDR3 is 14 residues long. The CDR3 nucleotides read TGTGCCAGCAGCCAATGGGGAGAAAAAGAGACCCAGTACTTC. It encodes CASSQWGEKETQYF. The variable domain in full, with the rest retrieved from reference TRBV14 and TRBJ2-5, is EAGVTQFPSHSVIEKGQTVTLRCDPISGHDNLYWYRRVMGKEIKFLLHFVKESKQDESGMPNNRFLAERTGGTYSTLKVQPAELEDSGVYFCASSQWGEKETQYFGPGTRLLVL.

V usage is TRBV5-5 and J usage is TRBJ1-1, with 7 bases lining up with TRBD1. With 4 bases clipped from V and 1 base from J, the junction kept 7 bases outside the gene matches. From germline, CDR1 is SGHKS and CDR2 YYEKEE (reference sequence). The CDR3 length is 15 residues. The CDR3, as DNA: TGTGCCAGCAGCACCCCGGGACAGAAGAACACTGAAGCTTTCTTT. It encodes CASSTPGQKNTEAFF.

CDR3 DNA sequence: TGTGACTTCACCACCCAGGAGACAGATACGCAGTATTTT. Encoded protein: CDFTTQETDTQYF. The chain carries TRBV7-8 and TRBJ2-3; D gene ambiguous. This CDR3 is built from 13 residues. The germline CDR1 and CDR2 sequences are SGHVS and FQNEAQ. Looking up the rest from reference TRBV7-8 and TRBJ2-3 gives the full variable domain: GAGVSQSPRYKVAKRGQDVALRCDPISGHVSLFWYQQALGQGPEFLTYFQNEAQLDKSGLPSDRFFAERPEGSVSTLKIQRTQQEDSAVYLCDFTTQETDTQYFGPGTRLTVL.

V usage is TRBV27 and J usage is TRBJ1-5; TRBD1 aligns across 7 bases. Germline V CDR1 and CDR2: MNHEY, SMNVEV (reference sequence). This CDR3 has 17 residues. With V trimmed by 3 bases and J by 0 bases, 8 bases remained unmatched. The CDR3 sequence: CASSFRGTANSNQPQHF. CDR3 nucleotides: TGTGCCAGCAGTTTTAGGGGGACAGCTAATAGCAATCAGCCCCAGCATTTT.

The gene calls are TRBV5-1 and TRBJ1-1; 10 bases agree with TRBD1. The ends lost 7 bases at V and 7 bases at J; junction bases unmatched: 13. CDR3 length: 15 amino acids. Per the germline V gene, CDR1 is SGHRS and CDR2 is YFSETQ. DNA of the CDR3: TGCGCCAGCGCGACAACCGGGACAGGGGTCGATGAAGCTTTCTTT. As protein: CASATTGTGVDEAFF. The full variable domain, completed using reference TRBV5-1 and TRBJ1-1, is KAGVTQTPRYLIKTRGQQVTLSCSPISGHRSVSWYQQTPGQGLQFLFEYFSETQRNKGNFPGRFSGRQFSNSRSEMNVSTLELGDSALYLCASATTGTGVDEAFFGQGTRLTVV.

The chain recombines TRBV27 with TRBJ2-7; 10 bases align to TRBD2. CDR1 and CDR2 from the germline V gene are MNHEY and SMNVEV (reference sequence). The CDR3 length is 16 residues. With 10 bases clipped from V and 2 bases from J, the junction kept 14 bases outside the gene matches. CDR3: CATSRGAGLATYEQYF. CDR3 coding DNA: TGTGCCACCTCCCGGGGGGCGGGACTAGCGACCTACGAGCAGTACTTC.

The V and J genes are TRBV4-1 and TRBJ2-1, with a possible D match to TRBD2 (6 bases). Trimming stripped 4 bases from V and 3 bases from J, with 13 bases between. CDR3 length: 15 amino acids. Per the germline V gene, CDR1 is MGHRA and CDR2 is YSYEKL. CDR3 region: CASSPAGSLYNEQFF. Here the CDR3 DNA reads TGCGCCAGCAGCCCCGCGGGGAGTCTCTACAATGAGCAGTTCTTC.

This clone came up a few times. V gene TRBV11-3 combines with J gene TRBJ1-2; D gene ambiguous. Looked up from germline, CDR1 is SGHNT and CDR2 is YENEEA. The CDR3 runs 11 residues. The V end was cut by 2 bases, the J end by 2 bases, with 0 bases between. As DNA, the CDR3 is TGTGCCAGCAGCTTAAACTATGGCTACACCTTC. Protein sequence: CASSLNYGYTF.